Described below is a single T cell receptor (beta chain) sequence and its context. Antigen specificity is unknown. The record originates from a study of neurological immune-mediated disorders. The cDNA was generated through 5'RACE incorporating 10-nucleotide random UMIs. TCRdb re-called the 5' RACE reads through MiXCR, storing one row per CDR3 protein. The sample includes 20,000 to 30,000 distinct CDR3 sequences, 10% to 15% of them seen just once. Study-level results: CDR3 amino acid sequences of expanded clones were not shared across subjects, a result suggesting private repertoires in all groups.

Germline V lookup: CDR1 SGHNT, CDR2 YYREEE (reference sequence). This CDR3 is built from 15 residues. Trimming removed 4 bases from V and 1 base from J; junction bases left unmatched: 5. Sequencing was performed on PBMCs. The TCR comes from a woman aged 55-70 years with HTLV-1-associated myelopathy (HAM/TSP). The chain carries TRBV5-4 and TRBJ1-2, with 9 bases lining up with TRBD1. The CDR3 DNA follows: TGTGCCAGCAGCCCCGGGACAGGGAGTAACTATGGCTACACCTTC. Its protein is CASSPGTGSNYGYTF.